At least ten counts were recorded for the clone carrying this TCR beta chain. As yet, its antigen is unknown. This may come from a read error, since a much larger clone is one base off. Amplification targeted TCR beta CDR3 regions from RNA transcripts. HTBI primers drove first-round RT-PCR of the TCR CDR3. MiXCR, applied by TCRdb to the multiplex PCR reads, yields one record per CDR3 protein. This table holds roughly 720,000 distinct CDR3 sequences, around 16% found once. Out of over 7.5 ml of fresh peripheral blood came the PBMCs. The data belong to a study of T cells in Graves' hyperthyroidism and ophthalmopathy. In the study overall: Peripheral blood was collected at initial diagnosis, before any treatment. Overall study results and limits: Most thyroid clonotypes that were expanded above 0.001 also turned up in blood.

J gave up 0 bases and V 5 bases, and 4 bases lay outside the gene matches. Germline values: CDR1 SGHAT, CDR2 FQNNGV. The CDR3 loop spans 15 amino acids. The sample taken for sequencing was blood. The V gene is TRBV11-2, the J gene TRBJ2-7; the match to TRBD2 covers 10 bases. The receptor comes from a man aged 45-60 years with Graves' hyperthyroidism. The CDR3 loop is CASSALAGSSYEQYF. The CDR3 nucleotides are TGTGCCAGCAGCGCACTAGCGGGGAGCTCCTACGAGCAGTACTTC.